This T cell receptor beta chain was identified in a study of blood T cell repertoires in COVID-19. Sequencing was performed with immunoSEQ multiplex PCR; in TCRdb, only in-frame clones are kept and a portion is missing. Of some 170,000 clones listed, 80% to 95% are singletons. J lost 2 bases, V lost 6 bases, and 9 bases had no gene match. Germline CDR1 and CDR2: LNHDA and SQIVND (reference sequence). This CDR3 is built from 17 residues. The TCR was taken from a woman in her sixties with COVID-19, enrolled during active disease. Sequencing was done on a sample of peripheral blood. The chain joins TRBV19 to TRBJ2-3, with TRBD2 matching 12 bases. The CDR3 is CASRTRLAGDPTDTQYF. In DNA, the CDR3 is TGTGCCAGTAGGACAAGACTAGCGGGGGATCCCACAGATACGCAGTATTTT.